This T cell receptor beta chain derives from a study of cytomegalovirus exposure and HLA in healthy donors. V was clipped by 5 bases and J by 0 bases, with 7 bases between them. The CDR3 is made up of 13 amino acids. CDR1 and CDR2 (germline): SGHDN, FVKESK. This cohort consisted of healthy bone marrow donors. In the PCR, 60 Vbeta and 13 Jbeta primers were used. The protocol was immunoSEQ multiplex PCR, while the TCRdb copy is restricted to in-frame clones and leaves out a portion. The sample has tens of thousands of clones; approximately 66% are singletons. Worth noting for this clone: The antigen remains undetermined.

Study findings and constraints: Of the V segments, some could not be distinguished, including TRBV6-2 and TRBV6-3, and were excluded. TCR beta chains numbering roughly 150 were designated cytomegalovirus-associated.

This sequence joins TRBV14 and TRBJ1-2; no clear D gene. The clonotype originates from a middle-aged man in good health and CMV-seropositive. Sequenced sample: PBMCs. The CDR3 spells CASSREPNYGYTF. The CDR3 bases are TGTGCCAGCAGCAGGGAGCCTAACTATGGCTACACCTTC.